The 4 T cell receptor beta chains reported below all come from one sample, sequenced in a study of response to subunit inactivated influenza vaccine. TCRdb independently ran MiXCR on the RT-PCR reads; one entry per CDR3 protein. The sample records hundreds of thousands of distinct CDR3 sequences, 12% being singletons. This sample comprised PBMCs from blood, obtained on the day of vaccination. The source of these receptors is a man aged 45 to 65 who received an inactivated influenza vaccine.

The chain couples TRBV12-3 or TRBV12-4 to TRBJ2-1; D call uncertain. The CDR3 is 15 residues long. The V gene lost 5 bases and the J gene lost 8 bases, with 19 bases spanning the gap. CDR3 sequence (DNA): TGTGCCAGCAGTCCCGCCGGACCGTGGTGGGATGAGCAGTTCTTC. Translated: CASSPAGPWWDEQFF.

The CDR3 DNA reads as TGTGCCAGCAGCACTAGGGGTAATTCACCCCTCCACTTT. Translated, it gives CASSTRGNSPLHF. The gene calls are TRBV12-3 or TRBV12-4 and TRBJ1-6, with D perhaps TRBD1 (5 bases). Trimming pared 6 bases from V and 6 bases from J, leaving 9 bases between. This CDR3 is built from 13 residues.

DNA of the CDR3: TGTGCCAGCAGGGACGAGGGGGGGCCCTACGAGCAGTACTTC. Amino acid sequence: CASRDEGGPYEQYF. The chain uses TRBV28 and TRBJ2-7, with D perhaps TRBD2 (7 bases). With 6 bases removed from V and 2 bases from J, the gap between germline ends came to 14 bases. Germline lookup yields CDR1 MDHEN and CDR2 SYDVKM. The CDR3 sequence is 14 residues long.

This clonotype was detected many times. The V and J genes are TRBV20-1 and TRBJ2-7; TRBD2 is a possible D gene (6 bases). This CDR3 has 11 amino acids. CDR1 and CDR2 (germline): DFQATT, SNEGSKA (reference sequence). V dropped 6 bases and J dropped 5 bases, with 11 bases sitting between them. The CDR3 loop is CSARTGDEQYF. The CDR3 DNA reads TGCAGTGCCCGAACGGGGGACGAGCAGTACTTC.